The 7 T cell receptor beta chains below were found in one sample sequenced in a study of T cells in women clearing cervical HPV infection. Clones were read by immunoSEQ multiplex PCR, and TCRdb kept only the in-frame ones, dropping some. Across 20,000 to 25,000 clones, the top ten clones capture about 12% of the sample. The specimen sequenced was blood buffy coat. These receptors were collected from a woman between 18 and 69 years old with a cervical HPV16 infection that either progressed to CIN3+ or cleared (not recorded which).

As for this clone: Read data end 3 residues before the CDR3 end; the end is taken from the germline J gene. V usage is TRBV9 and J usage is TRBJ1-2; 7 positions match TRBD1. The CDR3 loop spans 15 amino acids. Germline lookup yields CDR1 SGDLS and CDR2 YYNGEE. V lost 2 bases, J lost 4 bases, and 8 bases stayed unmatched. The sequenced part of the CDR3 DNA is TGTGCCAGCAGCGTTTCCGGGACAGATGTCTATGGC. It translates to CASSVSGTDVYG. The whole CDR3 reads CASSVSGTDVYGYTF.

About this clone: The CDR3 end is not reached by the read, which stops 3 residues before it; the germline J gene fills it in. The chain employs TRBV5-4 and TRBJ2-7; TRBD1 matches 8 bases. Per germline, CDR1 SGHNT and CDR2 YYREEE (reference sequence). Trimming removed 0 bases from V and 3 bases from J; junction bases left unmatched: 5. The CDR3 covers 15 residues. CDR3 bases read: TGTGCCAGCAGCTTGGGACAGGGGAACTTCTACGAG. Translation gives CASSLGQGNFYE. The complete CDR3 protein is CASSLGQGNFYEQYF.

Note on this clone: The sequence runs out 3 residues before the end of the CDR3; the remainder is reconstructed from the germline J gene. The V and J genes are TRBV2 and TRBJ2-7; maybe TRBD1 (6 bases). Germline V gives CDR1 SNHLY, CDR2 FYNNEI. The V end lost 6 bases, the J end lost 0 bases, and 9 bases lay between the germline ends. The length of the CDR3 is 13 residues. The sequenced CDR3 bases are TGTGCCAGCAGCACAGGGATCTCCTACGAG. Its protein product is CASSTGISYE. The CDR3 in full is CASSTGISYEQYF.

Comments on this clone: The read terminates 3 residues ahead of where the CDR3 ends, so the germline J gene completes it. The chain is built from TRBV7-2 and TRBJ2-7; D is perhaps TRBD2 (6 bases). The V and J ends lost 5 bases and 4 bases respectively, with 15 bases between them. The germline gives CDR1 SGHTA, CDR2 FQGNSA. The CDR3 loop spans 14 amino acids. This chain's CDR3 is CASSPRLVSYEQYF. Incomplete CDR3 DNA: TGTGCCAGCAGCCCCAGACTAGTGTCGTACGAG.

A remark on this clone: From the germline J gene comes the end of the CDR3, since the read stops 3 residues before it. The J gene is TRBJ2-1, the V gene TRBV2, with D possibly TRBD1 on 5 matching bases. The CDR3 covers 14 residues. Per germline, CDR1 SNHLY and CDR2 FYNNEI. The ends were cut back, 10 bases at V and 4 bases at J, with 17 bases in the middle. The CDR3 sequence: CATQSRDSYNEQFF. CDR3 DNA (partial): TGTGCCACACAGTCCAGGGATTCATACAATGAG.

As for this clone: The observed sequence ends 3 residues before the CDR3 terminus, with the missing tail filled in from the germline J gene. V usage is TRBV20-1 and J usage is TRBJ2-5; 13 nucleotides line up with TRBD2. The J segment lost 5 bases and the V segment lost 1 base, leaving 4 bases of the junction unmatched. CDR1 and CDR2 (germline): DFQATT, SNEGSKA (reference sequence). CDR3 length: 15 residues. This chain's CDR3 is CSARGTSGRGETQYF. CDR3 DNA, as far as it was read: TGCAGTGCTAGAGGGACTAGCGGGAGAGGGGAGACC.

The part of the CDR3 DNA that was read is TGTGCCAGCAGCAAGTGGGTGGCGGTTGCCTATGGC. Translation: CASSKWVAVAYG. In full, the CDR3 is CASSKWVAVAYGYTF. The V and J genes are TRBV5-6 and TRBJ1-2; D is undetermined. The read ends 3 residues shy of where the CDR3 ends; the end is completed using the germline J gene. Trimming cost V 4 bases and J 4 bases, with 17 bases left between them. The CDR3 has 15 amino acids. Per the germline V gene, CDR1 is SGHDT and CDR2 is YYEEEE.